The 20 T cell receptor beta chains listed next were all sequenced from one sample in a study of cytomegalovirus exposure and HLA in healthy donors. This PCR relied on a set of 60 Vbeta primers and 13 Jbeta primers. Method: immunoSEQ multiplex PCR; TCRdb's copy keeps in-frame clones and lacks some. Here the sample spans more than 110,000 clones, over 75% being singletons. The sequenced sample consisted of PBMCs. The receptors here all came from a man aged 45-65 years in good health and CMV-seronegative.

V gene TRBV7-9 combines with J gene TRBJ2-1; D might be TRBD2 (5 bases). The CDR3 spans 14 residues. CDR1 SEHNR and CDR2 FQNEAQ come from the germline V gene (reference sequence). V was clipped by 1 base and J by 9 bases, with 13 bases between them. Here the CDR3 reads CASSLDTDRGEQFF. The DNA for the CDR3 is TGTGCCAGCAGCTTAGATACCGACCGGGGTGAGCAGTTCTTC.

The CDR3 sequence: CASSQEGTGLVPNEQFF. DNA of the CDR3: TGCGCCAGCAGCCAAGAAGGGACGGGACTAGTCCCCAATGAGCAGTTCTTC. The chain carries TRBV4-1 and TRBJ2-1; 8 nucleotides agree with TRBD2. Germline CDR1 and CDR2: MGHRA and YSYEKL. The junction had 10 bases not matched to a gene; V was cut back by 0 bases and J by 6 bases. This CDR3 is built from 17 residues.

The chain is built from TRBV28 and TRBJ1-2, with TRBD1 matching 7 bases. Unmatched junction bases numbered 18, after V lost 6 bases and J lost 8 bases. The CDR3 extends over 16 amino acids. CDR1 and CDR2 (germline): MDHEN, SYDVKM. For the CDR3, the DNA is TGTGCCAGCAGATCAACAGGGGCTTCCGAAGGAGAGGGCTACACCTTC. This codes for CASRSTGASEGEGYTF.

This clone was found once. J is TRBJ1-2 and V is TRBV19; D is unclear. Germline V CDR1 and CDR2: LNHDA, SQIVND (reference sequence). Trimming removed 7 bases from V and 2 bases from J, with 17 bases in between. The CDR3 contains 15 residues. The chain's CDR3 is CASNLLNAGNYGYTF. For the CDR3, the DNA is TGTGCCAGTAACCTCCTAAACGCAGGCAACTATGGCTACACCTTC. Drawing the rest from reference TRBV19 and TRBJ1-2, the complete variable domain is DGGITQSPKYLFRKEGQNVTLSCEQNLNHDAMYWYRQDPGQGLRLIYYSQIVNDFQKGDIAEGYSVSREKKESFPLTVTSAQKNPTAFYLCASNLLNAGNYGYTFGSGTRLTVV.

The gene calls are TRBV2 and TRBJ2-2; TRBD2 agrees at 14 bases. Germline CDR1 and CDR2: SNHLY and FYNNEI. The CDR3 is 18 amino acids. Losses at the gene ends were 4 bases for V and 3 bases for J; bases not matched to a gene: 7. The CDR3 coding sequence is TGTGCCAGCAGTGTAGGACTAGCGGGAGGTATGGACACCGGGGAGCTGTTTTTT. Its translation is CASSVGLAGGMDTGELFF.

This CDR3 is CASSLGGGTYNEQFF. As DNA, the CDR3 is TGTGCCAGCAGCTTAGGCGGGGGAACCTACAATGAGCAGTTCTTC. The chain combines TRBV7-6 with TRBJ2-1, with 7 bases aligning to TRBD2. There are 15 residues in the CDR3. The V and J ends lost 1 base and 2 bases, in that order; junction bases with no gene match: 2. Per the germline V gene, CDR1 is SGHVS and CDR2 is FNYEAQ.

V is TRBV6-1 and J is TRBJ1-2; unclear D gene. Trimming took off 3 bases at V and 2 bases at J, with 10 bases between the two ends. Germline assignment: CDR1 MNHNS and CDR2 SASEGT. The CDR3 consists of 14 residues. The CDR3 DNA is TGTGCCAGCAGTGACTACGGAGTGAACTATGGCTACACCTTC. It codes for CASSDYGVNYGYTF.

The V and J genes are TRBV28 and TRBJ1-4, with 8 bases matching TRBD1. The CDR3 loop spans 16 amino acids. The V gene end was trimmed by 4 bases and the J gene end by 8 bases; junction bases not matched to a gene: 12. CDR1 is MDHEN and CDR2 is SYDVKM in the germline V gene. The CDR3 region has the DNA TGTGCCAGCAGTTCGGCCCAACCGGGACAGGAAGAAAAACTGTTTTTT. This codes for CASSSAQPGQEEKLFF.

This sequence joins TRBV6-5 and TRBJ1-2, with D hard to call. The ends were cut back, 4 bases at V and 8 bases at J, with 17 bases in the middle. CDR3 size: 14 residues. Germline V gene sequence: CDR1 MNHEY, CDR2 SVGAGI. In DNA form, the CDR3 reads TGTGCCAGCAGTTCGGGAACATTCCCCTCCGGCTACACCTTC. Residues: CASSSGTFPSGYTF.

This clone was seen once. The rearrangement joins TRBV5-6 to TRBJ2-1; 10 positions match TRBD2. Germline V CDR1 and CDR2: SGHDT, YYEEEE. The V segment lost 4 bases and the J segment 13 bases; nucleotides outside the gene matches: 8. The CDR3 is 13 amino acids. In DNA form, the CDR3 reads TGTGCCAGCAGCGGGATAGCGGGAGGCCCCCAGTTCTTC. As protein: CASSGIAGGPQFF.

The chain joins TRBV5-4 to TRBJ2-5; 14 positions match TRBD2. There are 17 residues in the CDR3. V shed 4 bases, J shed 1 base, and the junction held 6 bases outside the gene matches. Germline CDR1 and CDR2: SGHNT and YYREEE (reference sequence). The CDR3 loop reads CASSTGTSGGVQETQYF. The CDR3 DNA follows: TGTGCCAGCAGCACCGGGACTAGCGGGGGAGTCCAAGAGACCCAGTACTTC.

This chain uses TRBV4-1 with TRBJ2-1; 9 bases are a match to TRBD2. The junction had 14 bases not matched to a gene; V was cut back by 4 bases and J by 7 bases. This CDR3 region has 17 residues. CDR1 is MGHRA, CDR2 YSYEKL, per germline. This CDR3 is CASSLGWSSGERNEQFF. CDR3 DNA sequence: TGCGCCAGCAGCCTGGGGTGGTCTAGCGGGGAAAGGAATGAGCAGTTCTTC.

The chain carries TRBV7-9 and TRBJ2-7, with D possibly TRBD1 on 5 matching bases. V lost 5 bases to trimming and J lost 0 bases, with 11 bases between them. The germline gives CDR1 SEHNR, CDR2 FQNEAQ (reference sequence). The CDR3 runs 14 residues. The CDR3 DNA reads TGTGCCAGCAGCACCCGACAGAGCTCCTACGAGCAGTACTTC. Translated: CASSTRQSSYEQYF.

V and J are TRBV5-4 and TRBJ2-3; TRBD2 agrees at 14 bases. The CDR3 spans 17 residues. Germline CDR1 is SGHNT and CDR2 is YYREEE (reference sequence). After removal of 3 bases from V and 7 bases from J, the junction contained 10 bases not matched to a gene. As DNA, the CDR3 is TGTGCCAGCAGCTCCAAACCGACTAGCGGGGGGGCAAATACGCAGTATTTT. It translates to CASSSKPTSGGANTQYF.

The chain's CDR3 is CARGGGQGEGTQYF. CDR3 DNA sequence: TGTGCCCGGGGTGGAGGACAGGGGGAGGGTACGCAGTATTTT. V usage is TRBV30 and J usage is TRBJ2-3; 10 bases are a match to TRBD1. The ends lost 8 bases at V and 8 bases at J; junction bases unmatched: 13. CDR3 length: 14 residues. Germline CDR1 reads GTSNPN; CDR2 reads SVGIG (reference sequence).

The V gene is TRBV11-2, the J gene TRBJ1-6, with 9 bases aligning to TRBD1. The V and J ends lost 5 bases and 10 bases, in that order; junction bases with no gene match: 9. CDR1 and CDR2 (germline): SGHAT, FQNNGV. CDR3 length: 15 residues. In nucleotides, the CDR3 is TGTGCCAGCAGCCTAGTGGGACAGGGAAGATCACCCCTCCACTTT. Translation gives CASSLVGQGRSPLHF.

The chain couples TRBV5-4 to TRBJ2-1; TRBD2 aligns across 9 bases. Per the germline V gene, CDR1 is SGHNT and CDR2 is YYREEE (reference sequence). The CDR3 sequence is 15 residues long. Unmatched junction bases numbered 5, after V lost 2 bases and J lost 5 bases. In nucleotides, the CDR3 is TGTGCCAGCAGCTTCATAGCGGGAGACCACAATGAGCAGTTCTTC. Translating gives CASSFIAGDHNEQFF.

This clone showed up just once. The chain couples TRBV15 to TRBJ1-2, with a possible D match to TRBD1 (5 bases). CDR1 and CDR2 from the germline V gene are LNHNV and YYDKDF (reference sequence). The CDR3 length is 12 residues. The germline V and J ends were trimmed by 0 bases and 6 bases, with 5 bases remaining between them. The CDR3 DNA reads TGTGCCACCAGCAGAGACAGGGATGGCTACACCTTC. It yields the protein CATSRDRDGYTF.

The chain is built from TRBV25-1 and TRBJ1-5, with D tentatively TRBD1 (5 bases). The CDR3 is 13 residues long. Deletions cut 4 bases from V and 4 bases from J, with 8 bases between. In germline, CDR1 is MGHDK, CDR2 SYGVNS. The CDR3 nucleotides read TGTGCCAGCAGTGGGCAGGGTAATCAGCCCCAGCATTTT. Amino acids: CASSGQGNQPQHF.

The chain combines TRBV7-9 with TRBJ1-2; no clear D gene. CDR1 and CDR2 from the germline V gene are SEHNR and FQNEAQ (reference sequence). With 3 bases removed from V and 5 bases from J, the gap between germline ends came to 13 bases. This CDR3 contains 14 residues. CDR3 coding DNA: TGTGCCAGCAGCTTGGGCAGTTTGGCGTATGGCTACACCTTC. It encodes CASSLGSLAYGYTF. The variable domain in full, completed from reference TRBV7-9 and TRBJ1-2, reads DTGVSQNPRHKITKRGQNVTFRCDPISEHNRLYWYRQTLGQGPEFLTYFQNEAQLEKSRLLSDRFSAERPKGSFSTLEIQRTEQGDSAMYLCASSLGSLAYGYTFGSGTRLTVV.